This T cell receptor (beta chain) is from a study of control samples from healthy donors and cancer patients. This table comes from immunoSEQ multiplex PCR, and its TCRdb copy is limited to in-frame clones, with some not included. The repertoire holds approximately 90,000 clones, roughly 93% seen once, with approximately 1.5% in the top ten. The CDR3 extends over 16 amino acids. V was cut by 4 bases and J by 0 bases, with 14 bases left in between. Germline CDR1 and CDR2: SGHKS and YYEKEE (reference sequence). This clonotype originated in a woman between 25 and 40 years old in good health. The sample taken for sequencing was blood. J is TRBJ1-3 and V is TRBV5-5; D remains unclear. CDR3 amino acids: CASSPGPKNSGNTIYF. The CDR3 DNA reads TGTGCCAGCAGCCCTGGTCCCAAAAACTCTGGAAACACCATATATTTT.